These 8 T cell receptor beta chains were all obtained from the same sample, sequenced in a study of shared clonotypes between healthy human individuals. Sequencing was performed with immunoSEQ multiplex PCR; in TCRdb, only in-frame clones are kept and a portion is missing. The table shows more than 2,000,000 clones, with about 92% occurring only once. The sample consisted of naive CD4+ T cells from PBMCs. The sample's subset: CD45RA+ positively selected. The receptors originated from a man younger than 35 in good health. Some clones in this sample may be carry-over from other donors' samples.

The gene calls are TRBV28 and TRBJ1-5; tentatively, D is TRBD1 (5 bases). Germline loops: CDR1 MDHEN, CDR2 SYDVKM. V dropped 3 bases and J dropped 3 bases, with 21 bases sitting between them. The CDR3 contains 18 residues. Written as DNA, the CDR3 is TGTGCCAGCAGTTTTTTTGTCGGCGGACACGCTATCAATCAGCCCCAGCATTTT. Encoded protein: CASSFFVGGHAINQPQHF.

This clone is a singleton in its sample. The chain recombines TRBV7-2 with TRBJ1-5, with 8 bases identical to TRBD1. This CDR3 is built from 15 residues. Germline trimming cut 7 bases from V and 6 bases from J; bases unmatched to any gene: 11. The germline V gene encodes CDR1 SGHTA and CDR2 FQGNSA. In DNA form, the CDR3 reads TGTGCCAGCACCTCCTCGGGAGGGACAGGTCAGCCCCAGCATTTT. Translation: CASTSSGGTGQPQHF.

Only one count was recorded for this clone. The chain combines TRBV19 with TRBJ2-3; D is possibly TRBD1 or TRBD2 (5 bases each). The CDR3 totals 15 residues. Germline values: CDR1 LNHDA, CDR2 SQIVND (reference sequence). Trimming stripped 6 bases from V and 1 base from J, with 14 bases between. CDR3 sequence reads: CASRTFGTGTDTQYF. Here the CDR3 DNA reads TGTGCCAGTAGAACCTTTGGGACGGGCACAGATACGCAGTATTTT. Combining the CDR3 with reference TRBV19 and TRBJ2-3 gives the whole variable domain DGGITQSPKYLFRKEGQNVTLSCEQNLNHDAMYWYRQDPGQGLRLIYYSQIVNDFQKGDIAEGYSVSREKKESFPLTVTSAQKNPTAFYLCASRTFGTGTDTQYFGPGTRLTVL.

V usage is TRBV5-1 and J usage is TRBJ1-1; D is ambiguous. The CDR3 extends over 12 amino acids. Germline loops: CDR1 SGHRS, CDR2 YFSETQ. The V gene lost 5 bases and the J gene lost 0 bases, with 5 bases spanning the gap. Here the CDR3 DNA reads TGCGCCAGCAGGGCCGTGAACACTGAAGCTTTCTTT. It yields the protein CASRAVNTEAFF.

The rearrangement links TRBV7-2 to TRBJ2-4; the D is unclear. This CDR3 has 16 residues. V dropped 1 base and J dropped 0 bases, with 10 bases sitting between them. CDR1 SGHTA and CDR2 FQGNSA come from the germline V gene. CDR3: CASSLVGTIAKNIQYF. The CDR3 region has the DNA TGTGCCAGCAGCTTAGTCGGCACAATAGCCAAAAACATTCAGTACTTC.

The CDR3 DNA reads as TGTGCCAGCAGTGGGGGAGGACCCGCCGAGACCCAGTACTTC. Residues: CASSGGGPAETQYF. The chain joins TRBV6-1 to TRBJ2-5; a possible D gene is TRBD2 (6 bases). Trimming took off 4 bases at V and 5 bases at J, with 14 bases between the two ends. The CDR3 is 14 amino acids. CDR1 MNHNS and CDR2 SASEGT come from the germline V gene.

The chain links TRBV5-1 to TRBJ2-2; 8 bases match TRBD1. The ends lost 4 bases at V and 1 base at J; junction bases unmatched: 12. The CDR3 consists of 18 residues. The germline gives CDR1 SGHRS, CDR2 YFSETQ. The CDR3 here is CASSPVSPGTGNTGELFF. CDR3 DNA: TGCGCCAGCAGCCCCGTCAGTCCCGGGACAGGGAACACCGGGGAGCTGTTTTTT.

This clone was counted only a few times. The chain couples TRBV5-8 to TRBJ1-5; D not certain. CDR1 SGHTS and CDR2 YDEGEE come from the germline V gene. This CDR3 contains 13 residues. Trimming took off 1 base at V and 8 bases at J, with 10 bases between the two ends. CDR3 amino acids: CASSLTGLEPQHF. The CDR3 DNA reads TGTGCCAGCAGCTTGACGGGTCTAGAGCCCCAGCATTTT.